This T cell receptor (beta chain) was found in a study of molecular identifiers for immune sequencing clone quantification. Study conclusions and caveats: Clones exceeding 20 RNA copies carried over 99% of effector molecules but under 1% of naive-cell molecules. Among about a million naive cells, as was reported, spiked Jurkat TCR RNA from one cell was detectable.

This clonotype was found a few times. Its target is not known. TCRdb itself ran the PCR reads through MiXCR, one entry per CDR3 protein. The sample lists some 580,000 distinct CDR3 sequences, roughly 23% seen once, with 0.7% to 0.95% in the top ten. Per the germline V gene, CDR1 is LGHNA and CDR2 is YSLEER. CDR3 size: 18 residues. The trim removed 1 base at V and 2 bases at J, leaving 13 bases unmatched. The genes are TRBV4-3 and TRBJ2-7, with 8 bases that match TRBD2. Sequenced sample: naive CD8+ T cells from blood, with Jurkat cell RNA spiked in. The subset here: FACS-sorted CD8+CD4-CCR7+CD45RA+ naive T cells. The TCR sequence derives from a human donor in good health. Some libraries in this study had Jurkat cell RNA spiked in. DNA of the CDR3: TGCGCCAGCAGCCAAGCGGCAGATTGGACGGGGGGGCCCTACGAGCAGTACTTC. It yields the protein CASSQAADWTGGPYEQYF.